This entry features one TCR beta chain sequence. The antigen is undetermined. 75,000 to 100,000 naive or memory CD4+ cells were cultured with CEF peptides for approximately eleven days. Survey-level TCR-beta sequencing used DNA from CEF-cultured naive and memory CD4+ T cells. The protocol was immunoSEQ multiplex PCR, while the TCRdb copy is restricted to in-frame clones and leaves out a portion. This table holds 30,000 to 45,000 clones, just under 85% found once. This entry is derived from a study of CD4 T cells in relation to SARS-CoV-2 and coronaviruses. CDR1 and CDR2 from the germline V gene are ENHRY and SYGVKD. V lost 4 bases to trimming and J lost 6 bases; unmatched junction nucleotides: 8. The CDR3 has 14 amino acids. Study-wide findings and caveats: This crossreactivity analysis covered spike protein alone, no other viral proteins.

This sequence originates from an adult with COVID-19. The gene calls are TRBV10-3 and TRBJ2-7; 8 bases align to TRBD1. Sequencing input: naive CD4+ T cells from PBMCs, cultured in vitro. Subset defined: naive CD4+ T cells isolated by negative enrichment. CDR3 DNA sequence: TGTGCCATCAGTGTAGGGGACAGGCAAGGCGAGCAGTACTTC. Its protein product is CAISVGDRQGEQYF.